The entry that follows covers one T cell receptor beta chain sequence. The antigen is unknown. Profiling relied on immunoSEQ multiplex PCR, and the TCRdb table lists in-frame clones only, not all of them. Among 400,000 or so clones listed, about 96% were seen once. The sample comes from a study of shared clonotypes between healthy human individuals. The wider study: The cohort had a couple of women and a few men, ages 18 to 49. Each donor's CD4 naive and CD4 memory cells filled three plates apiece, CD8 naive two, and CD8 memory one. Study-level results: When compared with the clonotypes that were shared by all four sorted-subset donors, the non-shared clonotypes turned out to have lower generation probabilities. Investigators collected only blood, and repertoires in tissues likely differ.

Trimming shortened V by 6 bases and J by 7 bases, and 10 bases separated the two germline ends. Germline V gene data show CDR1 as MNHEY and CDR2 as SVGAGI. This CDR3 is built from 12 residues. The V gene is TRBV6-5, the J gene TRBJ2-1; D remains ambiguous. The origin of this receptor is a man aged 30-40 years in good health. Sequencing used memory CD8+ T cells sorted from blood. Subset specified: CD45RO+ cells pooled with CCR7-negative TemRA cells. The CDR3 DNA reads as TGTGCCAGCAGGGACGCGGAGAATGAGCAGTTCTTC. This sequence encodes CASRDAENEQFF.